The 20 T cell receptor beta chains below were found in one sample sequenced in a study of T cells in Graves' hyperthyroidism and ophthalmopathy. The TCR beta CDR3 regions underwent amplification using RNA transcripts as the source. In the first-round RT-PCR of the TCR CDR3, the HTBI primer set was used. Using its own MiXCR run on the multiplex PCR reads, TCRdb lists one record per CDR3 protein. The data contain under 350,000 distinct CDR3 sequences, roughly 13% of them singletons. The material sequenced was blood. The receptors shown here come from a woman aged 40 to 50 with Graves' hyperthyroidism.

This clonotype was counted many times. This chain joins TRBV12-3 or TRBV12-4 and TRBJ2-3; D is undetermined. The V and J ends lost 4 bases and 2 bases respectively, with 7 bases between them. The CDR3 runs 13 residues. CDR3 DNA sequence: TGTGCCAGCAGTTACAAACACACAGATACGCAGTATTTT. Encoded protein: CASSYKHTDTQYF.

The V call is TRBV28, the J call TRBJ1-2, with a weak D call TRBD1 (6 bases). The CDR3 sequence is 10 residues long. Germline V CDR1 and CDR2: MDHEN, SYDVKM. Here the CDR3 reads CAAGVDGYTF. CDR3 sequence (DNA): TGTGCGGCAGGGGTGGACGGCTACACCTTC.

This clonotype has ten or more counts. The V gene is TRBV7-2, the J gene TRBJ1-5, with TRBD1 as a possible D gene (6 bases). The CDR3 runs to 14 residues. Germline V lookup: CDR1 SGHTA, CDR2 FQGNSA. V lost 4 bases and J 4 bases, leaving 11 bases between the germline ends. The CDR3 loop reads CASSSPGHNQPQHF. The CDR3 DNA is TGTGCCAGCAGCTCACCGGGACATAATCAGCCCCAGCATTTT.

This clonotype has just a few counts. This may come from a read error, since a much larger clone is one base off. The gene calls are TRBV20-1 and TRBJ1-1, with unresolved D. Germline CDR1 is DFQATT and CDR2 is SNEGSKA (reference sequence). V dropped 6 bases and J dropped 1 base, with 9 bases sitting between them. The CDR3 consists of 12 residues. Here the CDR3 DNA reads TGCAGTGCCAAGAAGCCGAACACTGAAGCTTTCTTT. Protein: CSAKKPNTEAFF.

This clonotype was picked up many times. The genes are TRBV2 and TRBJ2-5; 7 bases align to TRBD2. Germline loops: CDR1 SNHLY, CDR2 FYNNEI. This CDR3 region has 13 residues. J gave up 2 bases and V 8 bases, and 5 bases lay outside the gene matches. The CDR3 sequence is CASSTSVQETQYF. The DNA for the CDR3 is TGTGCCAGCTCTACTAGCGTACAAGAGACCCAGTACTTC. Looking up the rest from reference TRBV2 and TRBJ2-5 gives the full variable domain: EPEVTQTPSHQVTQMGQEVILRCVPISNHLYFYWYRQILGQKVEFLVSFYNNEISEKSEIFDDQFSVERPDGSNFTLKIRSTKLEDSAMYFCASSTSVQETQYFGPGTRLLVL.

This clonotype was seen many times. The genes are TRBV5-1 and TRBJ1-4; possibly TRBD1 for D (5 bases). V was trimmed by 4 bases and J by 8 bases, leaving 18 bases between them. Germline V CDR1 and CDR2: SGHRS, YFSETQ. There are 15 residues in the CDR3. This CDR3 is CASSVGTALQEKLFF. The CDR3 region has the DNA TGCGCCAGCAGCGTAGGGACGGCTCTTCAGGAAAAACTGTTTTTT.

The rearrangement uses TRBV30 and TRBJ2-7; maybe TRBD2 (5 bases). Germline V gene sequence: CDR1 GTSNPN, CDR2 SVGIG (reference sequence). The CDR3 contains 13 residues. With 5 bases removed from V and 3 bases from J, the gap between germline ends came to 14 bases. CDR3 DNA sequence: TGTGCCTGGGCATTCGACGGGATCTACGAGCAGTACTTC. This encodes CAWAFDGIYEQYF. The whole variable domain, remainder taken from reference TRBV30 and TRBJ2-7, is SQTIHQWPATLVQPVGSPLSLECTVEGTSNPNLYWYRQAAGRGLQLLFYSVGIGQISSEVPQNLSASRPQDRQFILSSKKLLLSDSGFYLCAWAFDGIYEQYFGPGTRLTVT.

This chain connects TRBV2 to TRBJ2-5; D call uncertain. This CDR3 spans 12 amino acids. In germline, CDR1 is SNHLY, CDR2 FYNNEI. The germline V and J ends were trimmed by 6 bases and 3 bases, with 8 bases remaining between them. CDR3 sequence: CASSAFEETQYF. CDR3 DNA sequence: TGTGCCAGCAGCGCCTTTGAAGAGACCCAGTACTTC. The variable domain in full, with the rest retrieved from reference TRBV2 and TRBJ2-5, is EPEVTQTPSHQVTQMGQEVILRCVPISNHLYFYWYRQILGQKVEFLVSFYNNEISEKSEIFDDQFSVERPDGSNFTLKIRSTKLEDSAMYFCASSAFEETQYFGPGTRLLVL.

CDR3 sequence reads: CASSSSGQGTYGYTF. The CDR3 DNA sequence: TGTGCCAGCAGTTCCTCGGGACAGGGGACCTATGGCTACACCTTC. The chain has TRBV6-6 and TRBJ1-2, with 10 bases aligning to TRBD1. With V trimmed by 4 bases and J by 4 bases, 6 bases remained unmatched. This CDR3 comprises 15 residues. The V gene's germline CDR1 is MNHNY and CDR2 SVGAGI (reference sequence).

The J gene is TRBJ2-7, the V gene TRBV20-1; 8 bases are a match to TRBD1. V gave up 2 bases and J gave up 4 bases; unmatched junction bases: 1. The CDR3 is made up of 12 amino acids. In germline, CDR1 is DFQATT, CDR2 SNEGSKA (reference sequence). CDR3 DNA: TGCAGTGCTAGACAGGGGGCATACGAGCAGTACTTC. Translating gives CSARQGAYEQYF.

The V call is TRBV6-1, the J call TRBJ2-3; maybe TRBD2 (5 bases). Trimming took off 7 bases at V and 10 bases at J, with 24 bases between the two ends. Germline V lookup: CDR1 MNHNS, CDR2 SASEGT. This CDR3 region has 15 residues. The CDR3, as DNA: TGTGCCAGCAACACCGAAAGGGCCCTAGCACTCCCGCAGTATTTT. Translated, it gives CASNTERALALPQYF.

This clonotype was detected a few times. The CDR3 loop reads CATSAGTGGYEQYF. Here the CDR3 DNA reads TGTGCCACCAGCGCCGGGACAGGGGGCTACGAGCAGTACTTC. This chain connects TRBV24-1 to TRBJ2-7; 11 nucleotides align to TRBD1. The germline V gene encodes CDR1 KGHDR and CDR2 SFDVKD. J lost 3 bases, V lost 7 bases, and 4 bases had no gene match. This CDR3 has 14 amino acids.

The table lists this clonotype with a few counts. The chain carries TRBV18 and TRBJ2-5, with D possibly matching TRBD2 (6 bases). V lost 4 bases, J lost 2 bases, and 17 bases lay in between. The germline V gene has CDR1 KGHSH and CDR2 LQKENI. The CDR3 length is 16 residues. The CDR3 sequence is CASSREALRRQETQYF. The CDR3, as DNA: TGTGCCAGCTCACGGGAGGCCCTCAGGAGGCAAGAGACCCAGTACTTC.

The sample holds many counts of this clonotype. J is TRBJ2-3 and V is TRBV2; 7 bases align to TRBD2. The CDR3 consists of 13 residues. CDR1 SNHLY and CDR2 FYNNEI come from the germline V gene. V gave up 8 bases and J gave up 5 bases; unmatched junction bases: 7. The DNA of the CDR3 is TGTGCCAGCGGGGCGGGAGAAATAGATACGCAGTATTTT. Amino acids: CASGAGEIDTQYF.

The V and J genes are TRBV28 and TRBJ2-6; the match to TRBD1 covers 7 bases. The V gene end was trimmed by 6 bases and the J gene end by 5 bases; junction bases not matched to a gene: 7. Per germline, CDR1 MDHEN and CDR2 SYDVKM. The CDR3 has 15 residues. This CDR3 reads CASSPDRVRANVLTF. CDR3 in DNA: TGTGCCAGCAGCCCCGACAGGGTCAGGGCCAACGTCCTGACTTTC.

This clonotype was picked up many times. The V call is TRBV7-9, the J call TRBJ2-1; the match to TRBD2 covers 10 bases. J was trimmed by 7 bases and V by 1 base; bases with no gene match: 4. This CDR3 has 15 residues. Germline values: CDR1 SEHNR, CDR2 FQNEAQ (reference sequence). The CDR3 DNA is TGTGCCAGCAGCTTAGTACTAGCGGGACGGAATGAGCAGTTCTTC. This gives the protein CASSLVLAGRNEQFF.

The CDR3 nucleotides are TGTGCCATCAGTGAGGCGACAGGGAGATACGAGCAGTACTTC. Its protein product is CAISEATGRYEQYF. The V call is TRBV10-3, the J call TRBJ2-7; 7 positions match TRBD1. The CDR3 is made up of 14 amino acids. Per germline, CDR1 ENHRY and CDR2 SYGVKD. Trimming removed 2 bases from V and 4 bases from J; junction bases left unmatched: 5.

This clonotype was detected only a few times. The chain is built from TRBV6-1 and TRBJ1-6; TRBD1 might be the D (6 bases). Germline V gene lookup returns CDR1 MNHNS and CDR2 SASEGT. This CDR3 is 13 amino acids long. With 6 bases removed from V and 10 bases from J, the gap between germline ends came to 13 bases. In nucleotides, the CDR3 is TGTGCCAGCAGGACACAGGGTGGATCACCCCTCCACTTT. Translating it yields CASRTQGGSPLHF.

The chain couples TRBV6-1 to TRBJ2-5, with 14 bases that match TRBD2. The germline CDR1 and CDR2 sequences are MNHNS and SASEGT. The CDR3 totals 16 residues. Germline trimming cut 8 bases from V and 5 bases from J; bases unmatched to any gene: 10. In DNA, the CDR3 is TGTGCCAGCGGGGGACTAGCGGGAGAGCTACGGGAGACCCAGTACTTC. Protein: CASGGLAGELRETQYF.

This clonotype was observed many times. The rearrangement links TRBV11-2 to TRBJ2-1; tentatively, D is TRBD1 or TRBD2 (5 bases each). CDR3 size: 14 residues. CDR1 SGHAT and CDR2 FQNNGV come from the germline V gene. V was shortened by 1 base and J by 3 bases, with 7 bases between the two germline ends. CDR3 in amino acids: CASSLVGDYNEQFF. CDR3 sequence (DNA): TGTGCCAGCAGCTTAGTGGGGGACTACAATGAGCAGTTCTTC. The variable domain in full, with the rest retrieved from reference TRBV11-2 and TRBJ2-1, is EAGVAQSPRYKIIEKRQSVAFWCNPISGHATLYWYQQILGQGPKLLIQFQNNGVVDDSQLPKDRFSAERLKGVDSTLKIQPAKLEDSAVYLCASSLVGDYNEQFFGPGTRLTVL.